Given below is one TCR beta chain in context. Its antigen is still unknown. Base qualities were left out, and no much larger clone turns up one base away. Each collaborating institution followed its own protocols to collect whole blood in K2EDTA tubes. Collaborator samples were shipped for TCRbeta analysis as frozen whole blood, isolated PBMCs, or DNA extracted from either sample type. These data are taken from a study of blood T cell repertoires in COVID-19 (dated by TCRdb to 2018 to 2020). The study in broad terms: The collaborator samples originated in the United States, Italy and Spain and spanned the acute and convalescent phases of COVID-19. Where HLA class I and class II types were available, the types were taken from metadata supplied by the sample provider, not from assay-based typing. The repertoires were released in a freely available public database meant as a resource for research on the immune response to SARS-CoV-2. The prospective study material was composed of cDNA or gDNA derived from T cells, B-cell-depleted T cells, or PBMCs. The sample metadata nearly always contained a de-identified subject ID, COVID-19 status, age in years and sex. Samples came from the ongoing ImmuneRACE study (first 160 participants) plus 1,254 subjects from 6 global collaborators. Deeply sampled blood TCRbeta repertoires from subjects exposed to, actively infected with, or recovered from COVID-19 were included in the dataset. What the study reported, not specific to this receptor: Clinical and demographic metadata were provided uncurated, with the amount varying by source and participant.

TCRbeta CDR3 regions were amplified from genomic DNA by means of the immunoSEQ Assay, a bias-controlled multiplex PCR. The study's processing was this. The number of nucleated cells in each sample was estimated from the amplification of reference gene primers within the assay. To quantify the absolute abundance of each unique TCRbeta CDR3 rearrangement, sequence reads were collapsed and filtered. For each sample, productive Simpson clonality was calculated as the square root of Simpson's diversity index across productive rearrangements. TCRdb provides this immuneACCESS table in a form limited to in-frame rearrangements. Some clones are lacking; in checked studies, under half of them reflect an unresolved V gene, and why the rest are absent is not known. D and trimming were read from the DNA, whereas the V and J calls and clone size are those reported in that table. The sample table holds some 670,000 clones, of which just under 90% were seen once. Roughly 0.25% of the sample is held by the ten biggest clonotypes.

Via the germline V gene, CDR1 is SNHLY and CDR2 FYNNEI. The CDR3, from cysteine to phenylalanine, totals 14 residues. Here the CDR3 DNA is all that survives: 42 bases in frame from base 1. V is cut back by 7 bases and J by 0 bases, with 4 bases in the junction unmatched. In this chain, TRBV2 is recombined with TRBJ2-3; the junction holds 7 bases that match TRBD2. The TCR was taken from a woman aged 18-29 years with acute or convalescent COVID-19. The sample consisted of peripheral blood. In nucleotides, the sequence is TGTGCCAGCACCCAGGGAGGGAGCACAGATACGCAGTATTTT. Translated, it gives CASTQGGSTDTQYF.